Sequencing of this T cell receptor beta chain was carried out in a study of cytomegalovirus exposure and HLA in healthy donors. CDR3 size: 17 residues. Germline V gives CDR1 SGDLS, CDR2 YYNGEE. Trimming took off 0 bases at V and 5 bases at J, with 20 bases between the two ends. The study ran its PCR with 60 Vbeta and 13 Jbeta primers. Sequencing was performed with immunoSEQ multiplex PCR; in TCRdb, only in-frame clones are kept and a portion is missing. The sample totals roughly 140,000 clones. The V call is TRBV9, the J call TRBJ1-1; D remains ambiguous. Sequences were obtained from PBMCs. This TCR derives from a male donor in good health and CMV-seronegative. CDR3 amino acids: CASSVAGVGSVGTEAFF. CDR3 bases: TGTGCCAGCAGCGTAGCCGGCGTGGGCTCCGTTGGTACTGAAGCTTTCTTT.